This TCR beta chain is from a study of blood T cell repertoires in COVID-19. Germline V gives CDR1 MDHEN, CDR2 SYDVKM. This CDR3 is 15 amino acids long. The V gene lost 3 bases and the J gene lost 6 bases, with 15 bases spanning the gap. Here immunoSEQ multiplex PCR was the method, and the copy in TCRdb shows in-frame clones only, minus some. The profile shows over 150,000 clones, approximately 88% of them singletons. Material: peripheral blood. This chain uses TRBV28 with TRBJ1-5; weak D call: TRBD1 (6 bases). This TCR was recovered from a woman in her forties with COVID-19, enrolled during active disease. The CDR3 loop reads CASSLWQGKAQPQHF. The DNA for the CDR3 is TGTGCCAGCAGTTTGTGGCAGGGGAAGGCTCAGCCCCAGCATTTT.